This TCR beta chain was captured by sequencing in a study of cytomegalovirus exposure and HLA in healthy donors. Overall study results and limits: Researchers catalogued around 150 TCR beta chains as cytomegalovirus-associated.

Regarding this clone: Antigen: not known.

Germline V lookup: CDR1 SEHNR, CDR2 FQNEAQ (reference sequence). This CDR3 contains 17 residues. V trimming: 2 bases; J trimming: 7 bases; junction bases outside the gene matches: 9. Vbeta (60) and Jbeta (13) primers were used in the PCR. Clones were read by immunoSEQ multiplex PCR, and TCRdb kept only the in-frame ones, dropping some. The sample includes 120,000 to 150,000 clones, about 80% of them seen just once. The material sequenced was PBMCs. This receptor was identified in a male donor in good health and CMV-seropositive. This chain uses TRBV7-9 with TRBJ2-5; TRBD2 matches 14 bases. This CDR3 is CASSLRPGLAGEVTQYF. The CDR3 DNA is TGTGCCAGCAGCTTAAGGCCGGGACTAGCGGGAGAGGTGACCCAGTACTTC.